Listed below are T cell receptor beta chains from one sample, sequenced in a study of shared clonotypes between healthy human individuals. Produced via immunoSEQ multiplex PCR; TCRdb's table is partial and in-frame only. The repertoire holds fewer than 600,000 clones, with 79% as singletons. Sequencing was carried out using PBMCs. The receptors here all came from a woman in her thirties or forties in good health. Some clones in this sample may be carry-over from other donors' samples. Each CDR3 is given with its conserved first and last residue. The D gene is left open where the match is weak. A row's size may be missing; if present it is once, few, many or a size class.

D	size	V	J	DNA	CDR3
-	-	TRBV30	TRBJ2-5	TGTGCCTGGAGGTTGGGGGGCGTTGAGACCCAGTACTTC	CAWRLGGVETQYF
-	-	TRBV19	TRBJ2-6	TGTGCCAGTAGTATAGGCGGTACCGGGGCCAACGTCCTGACTTTC	CASSIGGTGANVLTF
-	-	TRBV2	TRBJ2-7	TGTGCCAGCAGTACAGCCCTATATTACGAGCAGTACTTC	CASSTALYYEQYF
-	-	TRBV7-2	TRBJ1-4	TGTGCCAGCAGCTTATTCAGGGCAGGGACTAATGAAAAACTGTTTTTT	CASSLFRAGTNEKLFF
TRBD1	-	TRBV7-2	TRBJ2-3	TGTGCCAGCAGCCTTCATCTAATAGGGGGCGATACGCAGTATTTT	CASSLHLIGGDTQYF
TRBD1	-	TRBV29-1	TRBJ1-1	TGCAGCGTAGCCTCCGGGACAGGGGGCACTGAAGCTTTCTTT	CSVASGTGGTEAFF
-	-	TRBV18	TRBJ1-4	TGTGCCAGCTCACCACCCCTCGGAGGGTCGTACGAAAAACTGTTTTTT	CASSPPLGGSYEKLFF
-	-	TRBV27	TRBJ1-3	TGTGCCAGCAGTCCCCACTCTGGAAACACCATATATTTT	CASSPHSGNTIYF
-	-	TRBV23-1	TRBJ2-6	TGCGCCAGCAGTTCGTCATGGCCGCAACAAAGTCGGGCCAACGTCCTGACTTTC	CASSSSWPQQSRANVLTF
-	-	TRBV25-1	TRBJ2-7	TGTGCCAGCAGCTTACAGGGATTAGCCGAGCAGTACTTC	CASSLQGLAEQYF
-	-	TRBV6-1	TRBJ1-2	TGTGCCAGCAGTCGAGACATTGGCTACACCTTC	CASSRDIGYTF
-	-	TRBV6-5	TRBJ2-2	TGTGCCAGCATTCGAGGACAGACCGGGGAGCTGTTTTTT	CASIRGQTGELFF
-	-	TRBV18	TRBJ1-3	TGTGCCAGCTCACCACCGAACGGGAGTGGAAACACCATATATTTT	CASSPPNGSGNTIYF
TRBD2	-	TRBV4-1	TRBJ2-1	TGCGCCAGCAGCCAAATCCCGGGACTAGCGAGGCGGAGTGAGCAGTTCTTC	CASSQIPGLARRSEQFF
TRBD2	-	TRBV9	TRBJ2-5	TGTGCCAGCAGCCCCCCGTACGGCGGGAGAGAGACCCAGTACTTC	CASSPPYGGRETQYF
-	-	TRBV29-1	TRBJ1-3	TGCAGCGTTGACCGGGGGGCCAACACCATATATTTT	CSVDRGANTIYF
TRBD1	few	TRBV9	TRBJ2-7	TGTGCCAGCAGCGTAGGTTTAGTTGGAGACAGGGCCCACGAGCAGTACTTC	CASSVGLVGDRAHEQYF
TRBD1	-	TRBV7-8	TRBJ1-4	TGTGCCAGCAGCCTAACCCGTTCCGGGACAGGGGAAGAAAAACTGTTTTTT	CASSLTRSGTGEEKLFF
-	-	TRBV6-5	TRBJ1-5	TGTGCCAGCAAACCGGGACACGGAGATCAGCCCCAGCATTTT	CASKPGHGDQPQHF
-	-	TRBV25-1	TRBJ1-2	TGTGCCAGCAGTGACGACTATATAGGGGGCTACACCTTC	CASSDDYIGGYTF
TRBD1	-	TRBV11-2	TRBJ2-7	TGTGCCAGCAGCTTAGAGTCTGGACAGGGGGTCGGCTCCTACGAGCAGTACTTC	CASSLESGQGVGSYEQYF
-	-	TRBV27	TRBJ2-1	TGTGCCAGCAGAAATCGCGCCGCCTCTGCTGAGCAGTTCTTC	CASRNRAASAEQFF
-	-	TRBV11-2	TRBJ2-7	TGTGCCAGCAGCTTAGGCGTACAGAGGTCCTACGAGCAGTACTTC	CASSLGVQRSYEQYF
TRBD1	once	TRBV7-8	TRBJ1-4	TGTGCCAGCAGCCCTACAGGGGTGGATGAAAAACTGTTTTTT	CASSPTGVDEKLFF
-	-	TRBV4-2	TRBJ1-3	TGTGCCAACAGTACCCTAGGGACGGCCAACTCTGGAAACACCATATATTTT	CANSTLGTANSGNTIYF
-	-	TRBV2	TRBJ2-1	TGTGCGGGGGGACAAGGGGCGGGTGTGAATGAGCAGTTCTTC	CAGGQGAGVNEQFF
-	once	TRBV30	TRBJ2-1	TGTGCCTGGAGTGTACCTCGGGCTAGGGCCTACAATGAGCAGTTCTTC	CAWSVPRARAYNEQFF
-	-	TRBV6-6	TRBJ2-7	TGTGCCAGCACCCCACGGGGGCAGATGGGCTACGAGCAGTACTTC	CASTPRGQMGYEQYF
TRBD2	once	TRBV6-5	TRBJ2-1	TGTGCCAGTACTAGCGGTCAATACAATGAGCAGTTCTTC	CASTSGQYNEQFF
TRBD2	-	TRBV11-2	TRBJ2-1	TGTGCCAGCAGCCCCGACCCGACTAGCGAGAAGGAGTTCTTC	CASSPDPTSEKEFF
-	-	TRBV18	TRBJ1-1	TGTGCCAGCTCACCCGGGACACACGGGTTAAACACTGAAGCTTTCTTT	CASSPGTHGLNTEAFF
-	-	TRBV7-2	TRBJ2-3	TGTGCCAGCAGCCCCGGACTGAGCACAGATACGCAGTATTTT	CASSPGLSTDTQYF
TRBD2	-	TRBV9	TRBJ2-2	TGTGCCAGCAGCGTAGAGCTAGCGGGAGACACCGGGGAGCTGTTTTTT	CASSVELAGDTGELFF
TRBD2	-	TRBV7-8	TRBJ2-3	TGTGCCAGCAGCTTAGTAGCTAGCGGAAGCACAGATACGCAGTATTTT	CASSLVASGSTDTQYF
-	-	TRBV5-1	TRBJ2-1	TGCGCCAGCAGCTTAGAGGGAGACACCTACAATGAGCAGTTCTTC	CASSLEGDTYNEQFF
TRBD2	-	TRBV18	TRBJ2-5	TGTGCCAGCTCAGCGACGGCAGGGCGGGAGATTGAGACCCAGTACTTC	CASSATAGREIETQYF
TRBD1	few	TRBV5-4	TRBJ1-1	TGTGCCAGCAGCCTACAGGGGGGCACTGAAGCTTTCTTT	CASSLQGGTEAFF
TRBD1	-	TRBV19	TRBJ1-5	TGTGCCAGTAGTGGACAGGCGAGGAATAATCAGCCCCAGCATTTT	CASSGQARNNQPQHF
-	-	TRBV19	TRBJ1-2	TGTGCCAGTAGTCGGCGGGACCGCCTTGAGGGCTACACCTTC	CASSRRDRLEGYTF
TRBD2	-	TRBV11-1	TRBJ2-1	TGTGCCAGCAGCCCCGGGACTAGCGGGAGTCATGAGCAGTTCTTC	CASSPGTSGSHEQFF
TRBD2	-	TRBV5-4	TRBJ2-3	TGTGCCAGCAGCTTGGAAAGCGGGAGTGAGTTGGATACGCAGTATTTT	CASSLESGSELDTQYF
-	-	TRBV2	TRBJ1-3	TGTGCCAGCACATTTGGAAACACCATATATTTT	CASTFGNTIYF
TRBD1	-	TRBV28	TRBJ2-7	TGTGCCAGCAGATGGACAGGGGGCGCGGCTAGCAGCTCCTACGAGCAGTACTTC	CASRWTGGAASSSYEQYF
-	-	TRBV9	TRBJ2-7	TGTGCCAGCAGCCCCGGAGGACCGCGAGACGAGCAGTACTTC	CASSPGGPRDEQYF
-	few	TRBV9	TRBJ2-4	TGTGCCAGCAGCCAAGAGATCTTAGCCAAAAACATTCAGTACTTC	CASSQEILAKNIQYF
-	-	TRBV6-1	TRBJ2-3	TGTGCCAGCACCTTGAGCGATACGCAGTATTTT	CASTLSDTQYF
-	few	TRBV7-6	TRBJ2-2	TGTGCCAGCAGCTTATTCTCGAACACCGGGGAGCTGTTTTTT	CASSLFSNTGELFF
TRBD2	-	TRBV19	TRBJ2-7	TGTGCCAGTAGTAGCCTAGCGGGGGACTCCTACGAGCAGTACTTC	CASSSLAGDSYEQYF
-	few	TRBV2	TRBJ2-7	TGTGCCAGCAGTGAAGGTGGGAGGAGCTCCTACGAGCAGTACTTC	CASSEGGRSSYEQYF
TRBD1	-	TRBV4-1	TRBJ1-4	TGCGCCAGCAGCCGAGCCGGGACAGGGCATGAAAAACTGTTTTTT	CASSRAGTGHEKLFF
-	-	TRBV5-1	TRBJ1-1	TGCGCCAGCAGCGGTCAGGCTAACACTGAAGCTTTCTTT	CASSGQANTEAFF
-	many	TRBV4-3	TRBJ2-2	TGCGCCAGCAGCCCACTCCCGGGACCTCACACCGGGGAGCTGTTTTTT	CASSPLPGPHTGELFF
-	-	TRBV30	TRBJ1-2	TGTGCCTGGAGTACCTGGGGGATGGATGGCTACACCTTC	CAWSTWGMDGYTF